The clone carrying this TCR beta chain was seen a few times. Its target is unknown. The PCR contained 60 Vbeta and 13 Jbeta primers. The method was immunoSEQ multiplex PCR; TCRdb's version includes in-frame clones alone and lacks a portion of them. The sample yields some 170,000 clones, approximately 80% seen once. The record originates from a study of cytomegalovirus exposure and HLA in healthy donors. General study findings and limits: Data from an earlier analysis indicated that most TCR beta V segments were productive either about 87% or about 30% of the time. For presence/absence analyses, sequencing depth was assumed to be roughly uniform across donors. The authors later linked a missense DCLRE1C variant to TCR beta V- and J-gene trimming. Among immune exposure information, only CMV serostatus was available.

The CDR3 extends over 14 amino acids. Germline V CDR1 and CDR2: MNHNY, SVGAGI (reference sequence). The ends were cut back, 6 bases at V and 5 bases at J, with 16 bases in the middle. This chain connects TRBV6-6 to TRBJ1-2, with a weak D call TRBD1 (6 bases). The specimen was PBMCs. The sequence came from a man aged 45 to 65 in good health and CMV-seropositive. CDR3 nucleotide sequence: TGTGCCAGCAGCGCTTCAGGGGACGTATATGGCTACACCTTC. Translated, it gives CASSASGDVYGYTF.